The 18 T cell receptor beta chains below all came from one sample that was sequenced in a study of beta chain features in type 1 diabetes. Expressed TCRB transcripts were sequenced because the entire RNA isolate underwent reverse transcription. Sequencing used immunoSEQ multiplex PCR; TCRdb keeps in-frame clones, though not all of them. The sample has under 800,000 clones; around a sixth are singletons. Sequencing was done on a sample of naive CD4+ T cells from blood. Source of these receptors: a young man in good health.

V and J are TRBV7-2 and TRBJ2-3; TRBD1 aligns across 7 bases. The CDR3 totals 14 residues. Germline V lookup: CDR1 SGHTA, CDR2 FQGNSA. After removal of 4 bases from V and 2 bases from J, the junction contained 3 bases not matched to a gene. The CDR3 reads CASSSGQPTDTQYF. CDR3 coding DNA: TGTGCCAGCAGCTCGGGACAGCCCACAGATACGCAGTATTTT. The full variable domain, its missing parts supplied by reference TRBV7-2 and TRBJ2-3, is GAGVSQSPSNKVTEKGKDVELRCDPISGHTALYWYRQSLGQGLEFLIYFQGNSAPDKSGLPSDRFSAERTGGSVSTLTIQRTQQEDSAVYLCASSSGQPTDTQYFGPGTRLTVL.

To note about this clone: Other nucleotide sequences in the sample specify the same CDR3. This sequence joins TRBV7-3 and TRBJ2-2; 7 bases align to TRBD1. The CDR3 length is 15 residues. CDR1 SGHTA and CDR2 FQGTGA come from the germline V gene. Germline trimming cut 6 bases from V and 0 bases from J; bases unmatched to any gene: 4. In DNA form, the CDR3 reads TGTGCCAGCAGTCTGACAGGGACGAACACCGGGGAGCTGTTTTTT. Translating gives CASSLTGTNTGELFF. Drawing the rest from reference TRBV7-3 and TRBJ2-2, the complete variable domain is GAGVSQTPSNKVTEKGKYVELRCDPISGHTALYWYRQSLGQGPEFLIYFQGTGAADDSGLPNDRFFAVRPEGSVSTLKIQRTERGDSAVYLCASSLTGTNTGELFFGEGSRLTVL.

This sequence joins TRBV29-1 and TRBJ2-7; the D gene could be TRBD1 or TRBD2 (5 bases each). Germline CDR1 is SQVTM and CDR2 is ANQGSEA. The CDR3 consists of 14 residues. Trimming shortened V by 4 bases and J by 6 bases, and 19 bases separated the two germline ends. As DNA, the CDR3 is TGCAGCGTTGGGGACCCACCTCAGGAGATCGAGCAGTACTTC. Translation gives CSVGDPPQEIEQYF.

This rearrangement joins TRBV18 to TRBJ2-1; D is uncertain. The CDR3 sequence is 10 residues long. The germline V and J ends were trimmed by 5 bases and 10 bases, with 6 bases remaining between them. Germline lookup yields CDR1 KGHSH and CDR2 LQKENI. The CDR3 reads CASSSTEQFF. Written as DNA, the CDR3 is TGTGCCAGCTCATCTACCGAGCAGTTCTTC.

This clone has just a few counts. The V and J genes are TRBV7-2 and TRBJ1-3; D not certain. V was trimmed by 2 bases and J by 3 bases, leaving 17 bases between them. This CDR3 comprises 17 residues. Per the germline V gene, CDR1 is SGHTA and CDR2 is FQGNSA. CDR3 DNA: TGTGCCAGCAGCTTACCCCCGAGGAGGGCCGGTGGAAACACCATATATTTT. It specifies CASSLPPRRAGGNTIYF.

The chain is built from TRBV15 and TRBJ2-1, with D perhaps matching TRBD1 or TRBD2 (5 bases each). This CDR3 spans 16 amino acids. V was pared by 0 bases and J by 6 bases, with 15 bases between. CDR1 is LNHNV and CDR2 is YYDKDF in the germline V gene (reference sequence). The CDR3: CATSRDLVGAGNEQFF. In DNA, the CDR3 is TGTGCCACCAGCAGAGATTTAGTAGGGGCGGGCAATGAGCAGTTCTTC. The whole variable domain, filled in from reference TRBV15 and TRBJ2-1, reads DAMVIQNPRYQVTQFGKPVTLSCSQTLNHNVMYWYQQKSSQAPKLLFHYYDKDFNNEADTPDNFQSRRPNTSFCFLDIRSPGLGDTAMYLCATSRDLVGAGNEQFFGPGTRLTVL.

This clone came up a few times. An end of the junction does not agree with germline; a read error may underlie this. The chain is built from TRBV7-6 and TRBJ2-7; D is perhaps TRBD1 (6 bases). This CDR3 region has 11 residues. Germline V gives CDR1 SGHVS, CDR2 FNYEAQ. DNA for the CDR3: TGTGCCAGCAGCTTACAGGGGCCCACCGTATTC. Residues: CASSLQGPTVF.

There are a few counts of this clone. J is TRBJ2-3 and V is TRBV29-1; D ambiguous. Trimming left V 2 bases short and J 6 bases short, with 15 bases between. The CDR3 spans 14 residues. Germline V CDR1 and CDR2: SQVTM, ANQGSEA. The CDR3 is CSVENRAKVDTQYF. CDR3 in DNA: TGCAGCGTTGAAAATCGGGCCAAGGTGGATACGCAGTATTTT.

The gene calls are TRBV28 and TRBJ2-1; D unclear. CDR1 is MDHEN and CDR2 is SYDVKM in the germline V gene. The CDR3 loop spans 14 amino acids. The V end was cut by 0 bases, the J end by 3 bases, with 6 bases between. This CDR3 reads CASSLWGSYNEQFF. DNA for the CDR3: TGTGCCAGCAGTTTATGGGGCAGCTACAATGAGCAGTTCTTC.

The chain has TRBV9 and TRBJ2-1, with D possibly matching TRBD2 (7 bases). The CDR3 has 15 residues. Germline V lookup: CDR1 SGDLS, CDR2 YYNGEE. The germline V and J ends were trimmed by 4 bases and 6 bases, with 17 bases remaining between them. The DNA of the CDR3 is TGTGCCAGCAGCCCCCGGGGGAGGGGGGCCAATGAGCAGTTCTTC. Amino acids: CASSPRGRGANEQFF.

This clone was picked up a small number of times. DNA for the CDR3: TGTGCCAGCAGCGATCCTGGCAATGAGCAGTTCTTC. Amino acid sequence: CASSDPGNEQFF. The J gene is TRBJ2-1, the V gene TRBV6-1; D is unclear. Germline-derived CDR1 and CDR2 are MNHNS and SASEGT. This CDR3 region has 12 residues. V lost 6 bases, J lost 6 bases, and 9 bases lay in between.

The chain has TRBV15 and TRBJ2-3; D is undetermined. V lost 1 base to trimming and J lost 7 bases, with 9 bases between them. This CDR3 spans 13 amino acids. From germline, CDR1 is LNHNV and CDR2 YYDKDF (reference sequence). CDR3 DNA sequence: TGTGCCACCAGCAGAGGGGATGGCTATACGCAGTATTTT. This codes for CATSRGDGYTQYF.

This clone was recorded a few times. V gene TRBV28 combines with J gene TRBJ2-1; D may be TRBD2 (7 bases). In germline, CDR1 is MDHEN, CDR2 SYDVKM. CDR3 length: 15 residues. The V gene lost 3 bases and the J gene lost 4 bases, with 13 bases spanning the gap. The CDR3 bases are TGTGCCAGCAGTTTTTCGAGGGGGGGATACAATGAGCAGTTCTTC. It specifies CASSFSRGGYNEQFF. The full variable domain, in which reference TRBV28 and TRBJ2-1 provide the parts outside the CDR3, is DVKVTQSSRYLVKRTGEKVFLECVQDMDHENMFWYRQDPGLGLRLIYFSYDVKMKEKGDIPEGYSVSREKKERFSLILESASTNQTSMYLCASSFSRGGYNEQFFGPGTRLTVL.

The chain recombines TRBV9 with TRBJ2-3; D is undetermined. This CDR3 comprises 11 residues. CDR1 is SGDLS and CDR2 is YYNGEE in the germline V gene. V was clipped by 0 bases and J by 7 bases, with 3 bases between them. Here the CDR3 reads CASSVENTQYF. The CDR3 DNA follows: TGTGCCAGCAGCGTAGAAAATACGCAGTATTTT.

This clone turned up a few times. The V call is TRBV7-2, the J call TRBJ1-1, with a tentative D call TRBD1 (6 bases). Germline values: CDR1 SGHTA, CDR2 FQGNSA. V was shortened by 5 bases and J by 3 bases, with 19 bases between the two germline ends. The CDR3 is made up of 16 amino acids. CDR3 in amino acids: CASSPLGGAKDTEAFF. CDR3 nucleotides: TGTGCCAGCAGCCCTCTAGGGGGGGCTAAGGACACTGAAGCTTTCTTT.

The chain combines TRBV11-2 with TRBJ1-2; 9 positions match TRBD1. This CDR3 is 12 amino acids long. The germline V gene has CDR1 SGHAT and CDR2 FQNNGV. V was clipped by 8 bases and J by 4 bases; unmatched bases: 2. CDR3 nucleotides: TGTGCCAGCCGGACAGGGGCCTATGGCTACACCTTC. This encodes CASRTGAYGYTF.

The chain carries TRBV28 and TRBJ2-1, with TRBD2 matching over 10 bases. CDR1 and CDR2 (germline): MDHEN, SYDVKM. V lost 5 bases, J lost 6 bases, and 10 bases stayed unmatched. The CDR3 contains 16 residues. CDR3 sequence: CASSAGGIAGGNEQFF. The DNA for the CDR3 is TGTGCCAGCAGTGCGGGGGGGATAGCGGGAGGCAATGAGCAGTTCTTC.

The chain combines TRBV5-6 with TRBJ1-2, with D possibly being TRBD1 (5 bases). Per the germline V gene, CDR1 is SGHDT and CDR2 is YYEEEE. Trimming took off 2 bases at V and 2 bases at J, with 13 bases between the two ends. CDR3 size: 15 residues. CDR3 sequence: CASSLPLTGNYGYTF. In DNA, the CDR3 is TGTGCCAGCAGCTTACCACTTACAGGAAACTATGGCTACACCTTC.